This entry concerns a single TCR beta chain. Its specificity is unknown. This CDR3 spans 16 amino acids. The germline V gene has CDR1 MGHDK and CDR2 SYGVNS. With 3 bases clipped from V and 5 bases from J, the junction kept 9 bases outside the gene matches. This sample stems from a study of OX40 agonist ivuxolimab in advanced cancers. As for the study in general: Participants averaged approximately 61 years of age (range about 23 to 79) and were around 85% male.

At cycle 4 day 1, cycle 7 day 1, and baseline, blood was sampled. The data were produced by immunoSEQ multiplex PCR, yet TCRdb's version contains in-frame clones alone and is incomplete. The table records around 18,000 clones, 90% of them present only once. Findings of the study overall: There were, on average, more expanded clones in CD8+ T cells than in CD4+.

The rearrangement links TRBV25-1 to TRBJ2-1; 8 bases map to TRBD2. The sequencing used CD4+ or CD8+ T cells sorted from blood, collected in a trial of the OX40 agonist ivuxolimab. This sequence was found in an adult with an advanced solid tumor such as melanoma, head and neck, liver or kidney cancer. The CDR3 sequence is CASSENIAGIHNEQFF. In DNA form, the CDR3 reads TGTGCCAGCAGTGAGAACATAGCGGGAATTCACAATGAGCAGTTCTTC.